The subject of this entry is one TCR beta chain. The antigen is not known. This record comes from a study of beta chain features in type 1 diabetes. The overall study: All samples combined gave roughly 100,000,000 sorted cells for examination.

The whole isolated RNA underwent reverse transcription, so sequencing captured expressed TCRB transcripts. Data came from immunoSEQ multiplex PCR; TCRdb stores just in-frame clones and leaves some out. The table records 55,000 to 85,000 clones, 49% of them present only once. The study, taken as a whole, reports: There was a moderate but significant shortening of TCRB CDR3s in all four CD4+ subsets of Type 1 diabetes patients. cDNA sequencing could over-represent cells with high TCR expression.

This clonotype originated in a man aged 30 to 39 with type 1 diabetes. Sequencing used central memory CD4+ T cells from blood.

The CDR3 spells CASSLRTSGGQRGEQYF. The CDR3 region has the DNA TGTGCCAGCAGCTTACGTACTAGCGGGGGCCAGCGGGGCGAGCAGTACTTC. The V and J genes are TRBV7-2 and TRBJ2-7; TRBD2 matches 11 bases. V lost 2 bases to trimming and J lost 6 bases; unmatched junction nucleotides: 12. This CDR3 contains 17 residues. CDR1 SGHTA and CDR2 FQGNSA come from the germline V gene.